These 5 T cell receptor beta chains share one sample of origin, sequenced in a study of blood T cell dynamics during melanoma immunotherapy. Assay: immunoSEQ multiplex PCR; the TCRdb copy retains only in-frame clones and omits some. The sample lists approximately 13,000 clones, 70% to 90% occurring once. Time point in this sample: pre-treatment baseline. Source: blood, taken from a patient treated with checkpoint blockade. The receptors originated from a human donor with melanoma.

The genes are TRBV7-8 and TRBJ2-6; 9 positions match TRBD1. Germline loops: CDR1 SGHVS, CDR2 FQNEAQ. The CDR3 totals 19 residues. Unmatched junction bases numbered 9, after V lost 1 base and J lost 2 bases. This chain's CDR3 is CASSLGRQGGWAGANVLTF. The CDR3, as DNA: TGTGCCAGCAGCTTAGGTCGACAGGGGGGTTGGGCTGGGGCCAACGTCCTGACTTTC.

Written as DNA, the CDR3 is TGCGCCAGCAGCCTCGATCGTGGGACAGGGGGTGGGGAGACCCAGTACTTC. It codes for CASSLDRGTGGGETQYF. V is TRBV4-3 and J is TRBJ2-5; TRBD1 agrees at 11 bases. This CDR3 has 17 amino acids. Per germline, CDR1 LGHNA and CDR2 YSLEER. Trimming cost V 4 bases and J 5 bases; bases outside gene matches: 12.

The genes are TRBV19 and TRBJ1-5, with D unresolved. The ends were cut back, 7 bases at V and 3 bases at J, with 16 bases in the middle. From germline, CDR1 is LNHDA and CDR2 SQIVND (reference sequence). This CDR3 is 15 amino acids long. The CDR3 bases are TGTGCCAGTAACCCTTCGGGCAGGTACAATCAGCCCCAGCATTTT. It yields the protein CASNPSGRYNQPQHF.

The chain links TRBV7-2 to TRBJ1-1, with D tentatively TRBD1 (6 bases). V lost 1 base and J 0 bases, leaving 12 bases between the germline ends. CDR3 length: 16 residues. The germline gives CDR1 SGHTA, CDR2 FQGNSA. CDR3 coding DNA: TGTGCCAGCAGCTTAGGGGCAGGGACATTGAACACTGAAGCTTTCTTT. Residues: CASSLGAGTLNTEAFF.

The chain has TRBV6-1 and TRBJ1-5; no clear D. V was trimmed by 3 bases and J by 7 bases, leaving 13 bases between them. CDR1 is MNHNS, CDR2 SASEGT, per germline. This CDR3 comprises 14 residues. The CDR3 DNA reads as TGTGCCAGCAGTGATGGTAAGGGTTGGCAGCCCCAGCATTTT. It yields the protein CASSDGKGWQPQHF.